The 25 T cell receptor beta chains reported below all come from one sample, sequenced in a study of CD8 T cells in Susac syndrome (dated by TCRdb to between 2018 and 2021). Libraries were constructed by the immunoSEQ multiplex PCR assay. RNA was extracted with the RNeasy kit and roughly 0.45 to 1 ug was reverse transcribed using random hexamers. TCRdb reprocessed the public reads (quality trimming at Q25 with fastp, clone calling with MiXCR) and kept in-frame beta chains. Each entry merges the rows of one CDR3 protein and shows their most common DNA and genes. Across this sample there are approximately 300,000 distinct CDR3 sequences, with about 91% seen only once. Approximately 0.2% of the sample is taken by the ten largest. Sequencing was done on a sample of CD8+ T cells from PBMCs. The receptors were sampled from a human donor with multiple sclerosis.

V and J are TRBV23-1 and TRBJ1-1; TRBD1 agrees at 7 bases. TRBV23-1 is an ORF; its function is uncertain. This CDR3 spans 15 amino acids. V lost 2 bases and J lost 4; bases outside the gene matches: 7. In DNA form, the CDR3 reads TGCGCCAGCAGTCAAACCGATAACAGGGGCACTGAAGCTTTCTTT. Translation gives CASSQTDNRGTEAFF.

The V and J genes are TRBV6-1 and TRBJ2-7, with D perhaps matching TRBD2 (5 bases). The CDR3 has 16 amino acids. Trimming took off 5 bases at V and 0 bases at J, with 17 bases between the two ends. Germline CDR1 MNHNS, CDR2 SASEGT. CDR3 sequence (DNA): TGTGCCAGCAGTCTAAATCGGGGTATGGGCTCCTACGAGCAGTACTTC. It yields the protein CASSLNRGMGSYEQYF.

The chain combines TRBV28 with TRBJ2-7; 9 bases are a match to TRBD2. The CDR3 runs to 16 residues. The germline CDR1 and CDR2 sequences are MDHEN and SYDVKM. Unmatched junction bases numbered 13, after V lost 6 bases and J lost 4 bases. The CDR3 DNA sequence: TGTGCCAGCAGCCGACCGGGGCGGGAGGGCCGTTACGAGCAGTACTTC. This gives the protein CASSRPGREGRYEQYF.

This chain uses TRBV13 with TRBJ2-7, with D hard to call. The CDR3 has 15 amino acids. The ends were cut back, 5 bases at V and 0 bases at J, with 14 bases in the middle. Germline CDR1 reads PRHDT; CDR2 reads FYEKMQ (reference sequence). The CDR3 bases are TGTGCCAGCAGCCCCCTGGCCCAGAGCTCCTACGAGCAGTACTTC. It specifies CASSPLAQSSYEQYF.

The CDR3 sequence is CASSHRDRVDTQYF. The CDR3 DNA sequence: TGTGCCAGCAGTCACCGGGACAGAGTCGATACGCAGTATTTT. The chain uses TRBV12-3 or TRBV12-4 and TRBJ2-3; TRBD1 agrees at 7 bases. The CDR3 is 14 residues long. J gave up 6 bases and V 5 bases, and 8 bases lay outside the gene matches.

The chain is built from TRBV27 and TRBJ2-1; D may be TRBD1 (5 bases). The V end lost 7 bases, the J end lost 6 bases, and 19 bases lay between the germline ends. This CDR3 has 15 amino acids. CDR1 MNHEY and CDR2 SMNVEV come from the germline V gene (reference sequence). The CDR3 loop reads CASTLSGSLLNEQFF. The DNA for the CDR3 is TGTGCCAGCACCCTTTCAGGGTCTCTCCTCAATGAGCAGTTCTTC.

J is TRBJ2-3 and V is TRBV6-5, with D possibly called TRBD1 or TRBD2 (5 bases each). Germline-derived CDR1 and CDR2 are MNHEY and SVGAGI. V was cut by 4 bases and J by 0 bases, with 17 bases left in between. The length of the CDR3 is 17 residues. As DNA, the CDR3 is TGTGCCAGCAGTTGGATGACCGGGACCACTAGCACAGATACGCAGTATTTT. Encoded protein: CASSWMTGTTSTDTQYF.

V usage is TRBV7-8 and J usage is TRBJ2-6, with 9 bases aligning to TRBD2. CDR1 SGHVS and CDR2 FQNEAQ come from the germline V gene. V shed 4 bases, J shed 12 bases, and the junction held 7 bases outside the gene matches. The CDR3 is 14 residues long. CDR3 nucleotides: TGTGCCAGCAGCTCGGGACTAGCAACGGGCGTCCTGACTTTC. This sequence encodes CASSSGLATGVLTF.

The chain has TRBV7-9 and TRBJ1-2; D is undetermined. The germline CDR1 and CDR2 sequences are SEHNR and FQNEAQ (reference sequence). This CDR3 has 15 amino acids. The germline V and J ends were trimmed by 4 bases and 6 bases, with 18 bases remaining between them. This chain's CDR3 is CASSSSSRARNGYTF. In DNA, the CDR3 is TGTGCCAGCAGCTCGAGCTCCCGGGCGCGGAATGGCTACACCTTC.

The chain couples TRBV7-9 to TRBJ2-1, with D perhaps TRBD2 (5 bases). This CDR3 has 16 residues. The V end lost 5 bases, the J end lost 6 bases, and 20 bases lay between the germline ends. Germline-derived CDR1 and CDR2 are SEHNR and FQNEAQ (reference sequence). DNA for the CDR3: TGTGCCAGCAGCCTCGGTAGCGAGGGAGTAGGCAATGAGCAGTTCTTC. This sequence encodes CASSLGSEGVGNEQFF.

This rearrangement joins TRBV15 to TRBJ2-7; D may be TRBD1 (5 bases). In germline, CDR1 is LNHNV, CDR2 YYDKDF (reference sequence). The CDR3 length is 18 residues. Deletions cut 1 base from V and 3 bases from J, with 22 bases between. The DNA of the CDR3 is TGTGCCACCAGCAGAGGATTAGAAGGGGTCGGCGGAGACTACGAGCAGTACTTC. Protein: CATSRGLEGVGGDYEQYF. Filled out from reference TRBV15 and TRBJ2-7, the complete variable domain reads DAMVIQNPRYQVTQFGKPVTLSCSQTLNHNVMYWYQQKSSQAPKLLFHYYDKDFNNEADTPDNFQSRRPNTSFCFLDIRSPGLGDTAMYLCATSRGLEGVGGDYEQYFGPGTRLTVT.

The chain joins TRBV7-6 to TRBJ2-5; D not certain. Germline-derived CDR1 and CDR2 are SGHVS and FNYEAQ. V lost 8 bases and J 2 bases, leaving 12 bases between the germline ends. CDR3 length: 13 amino acids. The CDR3 nucleotides read TGTGCCAGCCGTTCAGGTTCTCAAGAGACCCAGTACTTC. Translating it yields CASRSGSQETQYF.

The chain links TRBV5-6 to TRBJ2-1, with D possibly being TRBD2 (5 bases). The CDR3 has 14 residues. The germline V gene encodes CDR1 SGHDT and CDR2 YYEEEE. V was pared by 0 bases and J by 9 bases, with 13 bases between. The CDR3 coding sequence is TGTGCCAGCAGCTTGGAACGCGAGGGCGGTGAGCAGTTCTTC. Amino acids: CASSLEREGGEQFF.

This clonotype was seen more than once but under ten times. V gene TRBV9 combines with J gene TRBJ1-5; D not resolved. CDR1 is SGDLS, CDR2 YYNGEE, per germline. V was clipped by 0 bases and J by 6 bases, with 10 bases between them. This CDR3 comprises 14 residues. In DNA form, the CDR3 reads TGTGCCAGCAGCGTAGGTGTTAGTGGTCAGCCCCAGCATTTT. Translation gives CASSVGVSGQPQHF.

The chain joins TRBV28 to TRBJ1-1; no clear D. The V end lost 0 bases, the J end lost 3 bases, and 17 bases lay between the germline ends. The CDR3 is 17 residues long. CDR1 and CDR2 from the germline V gene are MDHEN and SYDVKM. This CDR3 reads CASSLWALGREYTEAFF. CDR3 DNA: TGTGCCAGCAGTTTATGGGCCCTCGGGCGGGAATACACTGAAGCTTTCTTT.

The rearrangement joins TRBV4-3 to TRBJ2-7; 8 bases are a match to TRBD2. This CDR3 is built from 15 residues. CDR1 and CDR2 from the germline V gene are LGHNA and YSLEER. The V and J ends lost 1 base and 5 bases, in that order; junction bases with no gene match: 7. The CDR3, as DNA: TGCGCCAGCAGCCAAGCCCTCGGGAGGGCCGACGAGCAGTACTTC. This sequence encodes CASSQALGRADEQYF.

This clonotype was detected only once. The V gene is TRBV6-5, the J gene TRBJ2-1; D not resolved. CDR1 and CDR2 from the germline V gene are MNHEY and SVGAGI. Trimming removed 5 bases at V and 10 bases at J, with 12 bases between. The CDR3 sequence is 12 residues long. DNA of the CDR3: TGTGCCAGCAGTCCTCCCGGTTGGGAGCAGTTCTTC. It yields the protein CASSPPGWEQFF.

The chain employs TRBV4-3 and TRBJ2-1; 11 nucleotides align to TRBD2. The length of the CDR3 is 17 residues. Germline CDR1 reads LGHNA; CDR2 reads YSLEER. V dropped 4 bases and J dropped 5; count of bases not matched to a gene: 10. CDR3 protein: CASSPRTSGQTDNEQFF. In DNA, the CDR3 is TGCGCCAGCAGCCCCCGGACTAGCGGGCAAACTGACAATGAGCAGTTCTTC.

The chain recombines TRBV10-3 with TRBJ2-7; weak D call: TRBD1 (8 bases). V was pared by 10 bases and J by 3 bases, with 16 bases between. The CDR3 length is 13 residues. Looked up from germline, CDR1 is ENHRY and CDR2 is SYGVKD. The CDR3 nucleotides read TGTGCCACAGGACAGGGAGGGAACTACGAGCAGTACTTC. Translated: CATGQGGNYEQYF.

This sequence joins TRBV12-3 or TRBV12-4 and TRBJ1-1; 8 positions match TRBD1. The length of the CDR3 is 16 residues. The V and J ends lost 5 bases and 2 bases, in that order; junction bases with no gene match: 10. DNA of the CDR3: TGTGCCAGCAGTACTTATGGACAGGGCGAAAACACTGAAGCTTTCTTT. It codes for CASSTYGQGENTEAFF.

The rearrangement joins TRBV18 to TRBJ2-1, with TRBD2 matching 7 bases. The V gene's germline CDR1 is KGHSH and CDR2 LQKENI. The V gene end was trimmed by 3 bases and the J gene end by 10 bases; junction bases not matched to a gene: 3. The CDR3 loop spans 12 amino acids. The CDR3 DNA reads as TGTGCCAGCTCACCGCCCGGGGGGGAGCAGTTCTTC. It specifies CASSPPGGEQFF.

The rearrangement links TRBV30 to TRBJ2-7, with D uncertain. V lost 0 bases and J lost 3, with 9 bases in between. Germline CDR1 GTSNPN, CDR2 SVGIG (reference sequence). The CDR3 contains 13 residues. The CDR3: CAWSVGTDYEQYF. For the CDR3, the DNA is TGTGCCTGGAGTGTTGGCACGGACTACGAGCAGTACTTC.

The chain recombines TRBV6-2 or TRBV6-3 with TRBJ1-2; 7 nucleotides match TRBD1. Germline values: CDR1 MNHEY, CDR2 SVGEGT. The CDR3 loop spans 14 amino acids. V shed 5 bases and J 2 bases; nucleotides not matched to a gene: 5. CDR3 residues: CASSRQGSNYGYTF. CDR3 coding DNA: TGTGCCAGCAGTAGACAGGGTTCCAACTATGGCTACACCTTC.

The chain couples TRBV27 to TRBJ2-1; TRBD1 agrees at 8 bases. V gave up 3 bases and J gave up 5 bases; unmatched junction bases: 9. Germline lookup yields CDR1 MNHEY and CDR2 SMNVEV (reference sequence). CDR3 length equals 16 residues. The CDR3 reads CASSFWPNRGNNEQFF. The DNA of the CDR3 is TGTGCCAGCAGTTTTTGGCCGAACAGGGGGAACAATGAGCAGTTCTTC.

The rearrangement links TRBV10-3 to TRBJ2-1, with 7 bases matching TRBD2. The V segment lost 5 bases and the J segment 4 bases; nucleotides outside the gene matches: 8. In germline, CDR1 is ENHRY, CDR2 SYGVKD. The CDR3 runs to 15 residues. CDR3 loop: CAISTPGLSYNEQFF. The DNA of the CDR3 is TGTGCCATCAGTACCCCGGGACTATCTTACAATGAGCAGTTCTTC.